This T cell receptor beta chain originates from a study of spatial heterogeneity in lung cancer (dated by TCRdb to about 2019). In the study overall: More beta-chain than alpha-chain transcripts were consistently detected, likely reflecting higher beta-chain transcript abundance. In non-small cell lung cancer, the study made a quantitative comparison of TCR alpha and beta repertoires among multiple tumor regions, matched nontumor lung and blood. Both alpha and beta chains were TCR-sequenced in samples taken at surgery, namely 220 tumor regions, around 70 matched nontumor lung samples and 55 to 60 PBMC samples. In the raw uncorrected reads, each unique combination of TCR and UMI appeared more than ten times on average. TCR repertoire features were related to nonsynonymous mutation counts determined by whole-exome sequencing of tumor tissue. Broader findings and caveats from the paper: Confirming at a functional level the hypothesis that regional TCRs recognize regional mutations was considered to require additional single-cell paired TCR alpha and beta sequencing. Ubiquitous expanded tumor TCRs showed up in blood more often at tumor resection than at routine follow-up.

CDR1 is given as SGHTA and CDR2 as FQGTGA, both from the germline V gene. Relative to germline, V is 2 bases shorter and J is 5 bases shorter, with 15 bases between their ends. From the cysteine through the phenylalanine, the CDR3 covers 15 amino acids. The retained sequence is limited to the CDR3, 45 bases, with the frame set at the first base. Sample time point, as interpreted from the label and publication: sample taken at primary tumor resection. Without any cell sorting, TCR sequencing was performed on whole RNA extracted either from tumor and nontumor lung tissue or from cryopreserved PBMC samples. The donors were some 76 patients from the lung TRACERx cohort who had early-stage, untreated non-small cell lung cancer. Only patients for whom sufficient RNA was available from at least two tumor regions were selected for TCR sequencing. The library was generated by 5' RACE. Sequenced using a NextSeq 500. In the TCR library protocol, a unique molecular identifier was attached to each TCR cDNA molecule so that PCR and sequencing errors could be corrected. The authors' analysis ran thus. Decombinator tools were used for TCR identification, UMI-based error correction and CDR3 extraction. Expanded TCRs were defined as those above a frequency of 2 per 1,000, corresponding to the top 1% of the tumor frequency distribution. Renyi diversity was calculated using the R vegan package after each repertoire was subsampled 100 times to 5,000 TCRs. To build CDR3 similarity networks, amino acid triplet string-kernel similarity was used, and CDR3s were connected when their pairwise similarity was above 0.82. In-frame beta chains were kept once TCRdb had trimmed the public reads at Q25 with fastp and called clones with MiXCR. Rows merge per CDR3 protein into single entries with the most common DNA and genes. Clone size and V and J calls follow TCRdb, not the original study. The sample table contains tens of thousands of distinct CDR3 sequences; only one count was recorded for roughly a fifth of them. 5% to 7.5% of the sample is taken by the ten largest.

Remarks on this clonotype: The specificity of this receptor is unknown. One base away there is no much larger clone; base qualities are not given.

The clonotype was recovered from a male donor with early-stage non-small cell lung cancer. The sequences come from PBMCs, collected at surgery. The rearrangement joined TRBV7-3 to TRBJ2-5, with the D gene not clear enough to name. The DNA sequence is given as TGTGCCAGCAGCTTATCCCAGCACCCCGGCGAGACCCAGTACTTC. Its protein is CASSLSQHPGETQYF.